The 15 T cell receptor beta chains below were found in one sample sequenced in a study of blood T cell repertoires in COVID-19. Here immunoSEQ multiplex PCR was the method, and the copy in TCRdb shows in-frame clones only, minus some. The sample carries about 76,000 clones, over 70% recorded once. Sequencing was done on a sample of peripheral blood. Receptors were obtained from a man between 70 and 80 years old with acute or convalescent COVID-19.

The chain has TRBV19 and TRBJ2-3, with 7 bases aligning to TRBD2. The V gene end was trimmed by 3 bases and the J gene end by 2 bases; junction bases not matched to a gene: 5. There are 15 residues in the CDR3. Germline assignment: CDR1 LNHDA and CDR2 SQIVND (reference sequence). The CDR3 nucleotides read TGTGCCAGTAGTATTCGGCTAGCGGCCACAGATACGCAGTATTTT. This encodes CASSIRLAATDTQYF.

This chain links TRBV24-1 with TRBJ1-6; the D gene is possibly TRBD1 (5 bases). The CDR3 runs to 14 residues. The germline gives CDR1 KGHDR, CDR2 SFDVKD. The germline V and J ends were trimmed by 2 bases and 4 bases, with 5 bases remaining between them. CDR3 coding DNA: TGTGCCACCAGTGATTCAGGGTATAATTCACCCCTCCACTTT. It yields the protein CATSDSGYNSPLHF.

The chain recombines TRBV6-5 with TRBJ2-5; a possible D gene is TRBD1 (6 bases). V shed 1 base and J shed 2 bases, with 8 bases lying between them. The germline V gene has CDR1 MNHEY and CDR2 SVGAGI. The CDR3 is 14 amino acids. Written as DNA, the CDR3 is TGTGCCAGCAGTTACTTCAGGGGTCAAGAGACCCAGTACTTC. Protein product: CASSYFRGQETQYF.

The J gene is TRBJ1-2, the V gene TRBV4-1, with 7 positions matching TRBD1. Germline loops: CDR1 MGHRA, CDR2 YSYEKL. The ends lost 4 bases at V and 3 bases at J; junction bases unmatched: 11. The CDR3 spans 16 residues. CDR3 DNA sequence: TGCGCCAGCAGCCCGGCAGCCATCACAGGGGACTATGGCTACACCTTC. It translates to CASSPAAITGDYGYTF.

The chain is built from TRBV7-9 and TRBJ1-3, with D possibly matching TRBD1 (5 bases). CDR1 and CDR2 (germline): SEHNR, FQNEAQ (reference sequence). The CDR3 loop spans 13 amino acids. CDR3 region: CGGNPGSGNTIYF. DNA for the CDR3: TGTGGCGGAAACCCAGGGTCAGGAAACACCATATATTTT.

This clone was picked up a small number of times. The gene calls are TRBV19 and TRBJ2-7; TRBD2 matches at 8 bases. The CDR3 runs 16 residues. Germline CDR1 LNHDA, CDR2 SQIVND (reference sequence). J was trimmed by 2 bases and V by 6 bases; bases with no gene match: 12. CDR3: CASSHRTSQLPYEQYF. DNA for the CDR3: TGTGCCAGTAGCCACCGGACTAGCCAACTACCCTACGAGCAGTACTTC.

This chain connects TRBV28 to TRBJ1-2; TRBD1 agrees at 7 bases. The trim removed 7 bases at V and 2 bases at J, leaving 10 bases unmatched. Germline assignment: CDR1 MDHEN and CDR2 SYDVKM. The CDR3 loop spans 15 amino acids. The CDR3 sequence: CASTPGGDSNYGYTF. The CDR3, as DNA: TGTGCCAGCACCCCCGGAGGGGACAGCAACTATGGCTACACCTTC.

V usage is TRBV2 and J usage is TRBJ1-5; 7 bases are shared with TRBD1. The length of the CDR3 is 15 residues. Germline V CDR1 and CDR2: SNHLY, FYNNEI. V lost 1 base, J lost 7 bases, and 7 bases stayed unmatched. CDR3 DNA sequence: TGTGCCAGCAGTGAAGGAAACAGGGGAGGCCAGCCCCAGCATTTT. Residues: CASSEGNRGGQPQHF.

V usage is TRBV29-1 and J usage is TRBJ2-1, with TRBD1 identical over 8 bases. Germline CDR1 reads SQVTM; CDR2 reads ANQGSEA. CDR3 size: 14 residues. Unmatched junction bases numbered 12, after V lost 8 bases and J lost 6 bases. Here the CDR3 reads CSCAQGAGSNEQFF. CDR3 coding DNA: TGCAGCTGCGCCCAGGGGGCGGGCTCCAATGAGCAGTTCTTC.

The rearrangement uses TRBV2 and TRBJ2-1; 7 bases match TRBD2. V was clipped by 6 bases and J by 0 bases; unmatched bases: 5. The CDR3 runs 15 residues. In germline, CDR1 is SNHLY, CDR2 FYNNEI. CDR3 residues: CASSPVAGSYNEQFF. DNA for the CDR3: TGTGCCAGCAGCCCCGTAGCGGGCTCCTACAATGAGCAGTTCTTC.

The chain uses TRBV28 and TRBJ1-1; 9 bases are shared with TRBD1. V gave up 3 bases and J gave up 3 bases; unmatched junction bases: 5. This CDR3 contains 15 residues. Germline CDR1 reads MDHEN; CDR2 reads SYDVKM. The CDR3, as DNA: TGTGCCAGCAGTTTGTGGGACAGGGCATACACTGAAGCTTTCTTT. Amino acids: CASSLWDRAYTEAFF.

The CDR3 region is CAISDSRTGLGGYTF. Here the CDR3 DNA reads TGTGCCATCAGTGACTCCCGGACAGGGCTGGGCGGCTACACCTTC. V usage is TRBV10-3 and J usage is TRBJ1-2, with TRBD1 matching over 8 bases. Germline V CDR1 and CDR2: ENHRY, SYGVKD. Losses at the gene ends were 3 bases for V and 8 bases for J; bases not matched to a gene: 11. The CDR3 has 15 residues.

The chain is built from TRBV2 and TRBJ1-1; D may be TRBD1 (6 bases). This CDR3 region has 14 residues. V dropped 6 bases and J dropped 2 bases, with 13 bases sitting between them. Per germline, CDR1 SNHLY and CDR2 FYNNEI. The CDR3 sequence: CASRGPGQNTEAFF. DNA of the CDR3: TGTGCCAGCAGGGGACCGGGACAAAACACTGAAGCTTTCTTT.

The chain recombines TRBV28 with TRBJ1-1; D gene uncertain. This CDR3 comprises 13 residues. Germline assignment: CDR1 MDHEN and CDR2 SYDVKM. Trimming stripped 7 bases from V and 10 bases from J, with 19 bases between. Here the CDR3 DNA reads TGTGCCAGCACCTCAAGTGGCGACTTACGAGCTTTCTTT. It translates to CASTSSGDLRAFF.

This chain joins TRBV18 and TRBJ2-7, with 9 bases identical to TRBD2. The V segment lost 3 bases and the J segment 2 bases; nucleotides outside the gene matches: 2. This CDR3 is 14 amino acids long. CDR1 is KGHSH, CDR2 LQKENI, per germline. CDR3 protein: CASSPSSGAYEQYF. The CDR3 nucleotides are TGTGCCAGCTCACCGTCTAGCGGGGCCTACGAGCAGTACTTC.